This entry lists 27 T cell receptor beta chains sequenced from one sample in a study of cytomegalovirus exposure and HLA in healthy donors. The PCR employed 60 Vbeta primers together with 13 Jbeta primers. Data came from immunoSEQ multiplex PCR; TCRdb stores just in-frame clones and leaves some out. This sample has about 130,000 clones; 79% occur once, and the top ten carry 5% to 8.5%. Input material: PBMCs. These TCRs come from a man in his forties in good health and CMV-seropositive.

The chain has TRBV6-6 and TRBJ2-3; 7 nucleotides agree with TRBD1. This CDR3 spans 13 amino acids. Germline trimming cut 4 bases from V and 5 bases from J; bases unmatched to any gene: 3. The germline CDR1 and CDR2 sequences are MNHNY and SVGAGI (reference sequence). The chain's CDR3 is CASSFQGVDTQYF. DNA of the CDR3: TGTGCCAGCAGTTTCCAGGGGGTAGATACGCAGTATTTT.

This chain links TRBV5-1 with TRBJ2-5; 10 nucleotides agree with TRBD1. From germline, CDR1 is SGHRS and CDR2 YFSETQ. The CDR3 is 16 amino acids. With V trimmed by 4 bases and J by 5 bases, 11 bases remained unmatched. The CDR3 reads CASSPGRTGGTETQYF. The DNA for the CDR3 is TGCGCCAGCAGCCCGGGACGGACAGGGGGTACGGAGACCCAGTACTTC.

This clone is a singleton in its sample. V gene TRBV30 combines with J gene TRBJ2-3; D perhaps matches TRBD1 (6 bases). The CDR3 covers 12 residues. V was clipped by 2 bases and J by 5 bases, with 8 bases between them. Per germline, CDR1 GTSNPN and CDR2 SVGIG (reference sequence). CDR3 coding DNA: TGTGCCTGGAGTTGGGGGCAAGATACGCAGTATTTT. Encoded protein: CAWSWGQDTQYF.

Here the CDR3 DNA reads TGTGCCTGGAGTCCTGACTGGGGGCCAGATACGCAGTATTTT. Amino acids: CAWSPDWGPDTQYF. J is TRBJ2-3 and V is TRBV30; TRBD1 is a possible D gene (6 bases). Germline CDR1 is GTSNPN and CDR2 is SVGIG (reference sequence). This CDR3 is 14 amino acids long. Trimming shortened V by 2 bases and J by 4 bases, and 13 bases separated the two germline ends.

The V gene is TRBV6-1, the J gene TRBJ2-7; TRBD1 might be the D (6 bases). CDR3 length: 15 residues. Trimming left V 3 bases short and J 3 bases short, with 15 bases between. Germline V gene sequence: CDR1 MNHNS, CDR2 SASEGT. The CDR3 spells CASSDKAGAYYEQYF. The CDR3 DNA sequence: TGTGCCAGCAGTGACAAGGCAGGGGCTTACTACGAGCAGTACTTC.

This sequence joins TRBV10-1 and TRBJ2-5, with a weak D call TRBD1 (6 bases). The J call may be mistaken, given a closer DNA end match to TRBJ2-7. The germline V gene encodes CDR1 WNHNN and CDR2 SYGVQD (reference sequence). The CDR3 is made up of 15 amino acids. This CDR3 is CASSELGRQVDEQYF. In DNA form, the CDR3 reads TGCGCCAGCAGTGAGCTTGGGAGACAGGTCGACGAGCAGTACTTC.

The rearrangement joins TRBV5-1 to TRBJ1-2; tentatively, D is TRBD1 (5 bases). The length of the CDR3 is 14 residues. Trimming cost V 0 bases and J 8 bases, with 14 bases left between them. Germline CDR1 reads SGHRS; CDR2 reads YFSETQ. CDR3 nucleotide sequence: TGCGCCAGCAGCTTGGACAGGCGCCTAGAGGGCTACACCTTC. Translating it yields CASSLDRRLEGYTF.

This chain joins TRBV5-1 and TRBJ2-7, with D possibly being TRBD2 (5 bases). The CDR3 loop spans 14 amino acids. Germline CDR1 reads SGHRS; CDR2 reads YFSETQ. Trimming left V 5 bases short and J 2 bases short, with 14 bases between. CDR3: CASSLSADTYEQYF. CDR3 sequence (DNA): TGCGCCAGCAGTCTATCAGCGGATACCTACGAGCAGTACTTC.

The rearrangement links TRBV7-2 to TRBJ2-4; 9 bases map to TRBD1. Trimming took 5 bases from V and 10 from J; bases not matched to a gene: 6. Germline V gene data show CDR1 as SGHTA and CDR2 as FQGNSA. This CDR3 contains 13 residues. The CDR3 reads CASSDGDREIQYF. In DNA, the CDR3 is TGTGCCAGCAGCGATGGGGACAGGGAGATTCAGTACTTC.

The chain couples TRBV6-5 to TRBJ2-7; possible D gene TRBD1, 6 bases. Trimming stripped 2 bases from V and 3 bases from J, with 11 bases between. The V gene's germline CDR1 is MNHEY and CDR2 SVGAGI. The CDR3 spans 14 residues. CDR3 loop: CASSYLSRGYEQYF. The CDR3 DNA sequence: TGTGCCAGCAGTTACCTTTCCAGGGGCTACGAGCAGTACTTC.

The chain joins TRBV7-9 to TRBJ2-7; D remains ambiguous. The V end lost 5 bases, the J end lost 2 bases, and 7 bases lay between the germline ends. The germline V gene has CDR1 SEHNR and CDR2 FQNEAQ (reference sequence). This CDR3 has 12 amino acids. The CDR3 sequence: CASSPSPYEQYF. The DNA of the CDR3 is TGTGCCAGCAGCCCCTCCCCCTACGAGCAGTACTTC.

The rearrangement joins TRBV28 to TRBJ2-5; 9 nucleotides agree with TRBD1. The end of the DNA aligns better with TRBJ2-7, so the J call may be wrong. Per the germline V gene, CDR1 is MDHEN and CDR2 is SYDVKM. This CDR3 comprises 15 residues. The CDR3, as DNA: TGTGCCAGCAGTTTGTTACCGGGACAGGGCTACGAGCAGTACTTC. Translation gives CASSLLPGQGYEQYF.

V is TRBV19 and J is TRBJ1-2; D perhaps matches TRBD1 (6 bases). There are 15 residues in the CDR3. The V gene's germline CDR1 is LNHDA and CDR2 SQIVND (reference sequence). Trimming stripped 4 bases from V and 4 bases from J, with 16 bases between. The DNA for the CDR3 is TGTGCCAGTAGTACCCGAACAGGGTCGGGCTATGGCTACACCTTC. Translation: CASSTRTGSGYGYTF.

The rearrangement uses TRBV5-1 and TRBJ1-1; D is perhaps TRBD1 (6 bases). Trimming shortened V by 0 bases and J by 2 bases, and 11 bases separated the two germline ends. The CDR3 totals 15 residues. CDR1 and CDR2 (germline): SGHRS, YFSETQ. The CDR3 loop reads CASSLDLDRNTEAFF. The CDR3 DNA sequence: TGCGCCAGCAGCTTGGACCTGGACAGAAACACTGAAGCTTTCTTT. The full variable domain, its missing parts supplied by reference TRBV5-1 and TRBJ1-1, is KAGVTQTPRYLIKTRGQQVTLSCSPISGHRSVSWYQQTPGQGLQFLFEYFSETQRNKGNFPGRFSGRQFSNSRSEMNVSTLELGDSALYLCASSLDLDRNTEAFFGQGTRLTVV.

This clone was detected only once. The chain uses TRBV28 and TRBJ2-1, with 11 bases that match TRBD1. The CDR3 has 19 amino acids. Trimming took 5 bases from V and 2 from J; bases not matched to a gene: 14. Germline CDR1 reads MDHEN; CDR2 reads SYDVKM. The CDR3 region is CASSAPRTGGPSPYNEQFF. DNA for the CDR3: TGTGCCAGCAGTGCTCCCCGGACAGGGGGCCCATCTCCCTACAATGAGCAGTTCTTC.

This clone was recorded only once. The chain carries TRBV10-3 and TRBJ2-7; possible D gene TRBD1, 6 bases. Between the trimmed V and J ends, which lost 3 bases and 4 bases, there was a span of 13 bases. The CDR3 covers 14 residues. CDR1 is ENHRY and CDR2 is SYGVKD in the germline V gene. The chain's CDR3 is CAISDPAGEYEQYF. The CDR3 DNA follows: TGTGCCATCAGTGACCCCGCAGGGGAATACGAGCAGTACTTC.

The chain combines TRBV9 with TRBJ2-3; a possible D gene is TRBD2 (5 bases). Germline CDR1 SGDLS, CDR2 YYNGEE. The ends were cut back, 0 bases at V and 2 bases at J, with 16 bases in the middle. This CDR3 is 17 amino acids long. The CDR3 DNA sequence: TGTGCCAGCAGCGTAGCTCCCCCCATTCGGGACACAGATACGCAGTATTTT. Translated: CASSVAPPIRDTDTQYF. Complete variable domain (other parts from reference TRBV9 and TRBJ2-3): DSGVTQTPKHLITATGQRVTLRCSPRSGDLSVYWYQQSLDQGLQFLIQYYNGEERAKGNILERFSAQQFPDLHSELNLSSLELGDSALYFCASSVAPPIRDTDTQYFGPGTRLTVL.

This chain connects TRBV15 to TRBJ2-5; no clear D gene. Germline CDR1 LNHNV, CDR2 YYDKDF (reference sequence). The CDR3 extends over 15 amino acids. V was clipped by 0 bases and J by 3 bases, with 11 bases between them. CDR3 in DNA: TGTGCCACCAGCAGAGATCTAGTAACGAAAGAGACCCAGTACTTC. Its translation: CATSRDLVTKETQYF.

The rearrangement links TRBV28 to TRBJ1-2; possibly TRBD1 for D (6 bases). V gave up 7 bases and J gave up 2 bases, with 11 bases separating them. CDR1 is MDHEN, CDR2 SYDVKM, per germline. There are 13 residues in the CDR3. CDR3 region: CASKDSSNYGYTF. The CDR3 region has the DNA TGTGCCAGCAAGGACAGTTCGAACTATGGCTACACCTTC.

J is TRBJ2-7 and V is TRBV6-5; TRBD1 agrees at 8 bases. Germline V gene sequence: CDR1 MNHEY, CDR2 SVGAGI. Losses at the gene ends were 7 bases for V and 2 bases for J; bases not matched to a gene: 10. CDR3 size: 15 residues. CDR3 DNA sequence: TGTGCCAGCAAATTCGGGACAGGCTATCCCTACGAGCAGTACTTC. This codes for CASKFGTGYPYEQYF.

This clone came up a few times. V gene TRBV29-1 combines with J gene TRBJ2-3; D gene uncertain. Germline lookup yields CDR1 SQVTM and CDR2 ANQGSEA. The CDR3 contains 14 residues. V was trimmed by 6 bases and J by 6 bases, leaving 19 bases between them. The CDR3 spells CSVDPGSTGDTQYF. CDR3 bases: TGCAGCGTCGACCCAGGAAGCACTGGGGATACGCAGTATTTT.

The rearrangement links TRBV28 to TRBJ1-2, with D maybe TRBD1 (6 bases). The V gene's germline CDR1 is MDHEN and CDR2 SYDVKM. Trimming took off 7 bases at V and 3 bases at J, with 12 bases between the two ends. The length of the CDR3 is 13 residues. The CDR3 nucleotides read TGTGCCAGCAAACTGGCAGGGGACTATGGCTACACCTTC. Amino acid sequence: CASKLAGDYGYTF.

V and J are TRBV30 and TRBJ2-1, with TRBD2 as a possible D gene (5 bases). This CDR3 region has 13 residues. Trimming removed 5 bases at V and 4 bases at J, with 12 bases between. The germline V gene has CDR1 GTSNPN and CDR2 SVGIG (reference sequence). As DNA, the CDR3 is TGTGCCTGGGACTACGCCAGTTACAATGAGCAGTTCTTC. Its protein is CAWDYASYNEQFF.

The chain combines TRBV28 with TRBJ2-3; weak D call: TRBD1 (5 bases). V dropped 1 base and J dropped 2 bases, with 10 bases sitting between them. Germline loops: CDR1 MDHEN, CDR2 SYDVKM. The length of the CDR3 is 15 residues. The CDR3 here is CASSLYGRATDTQYF. DNA of the CDR3: TGTGCCAGCAGTTTATACGGCAGGGCCACAGATACGCAGTATTTT.

The chain joins TRBV5-5 to TRBJ2-7; perhaps TRBD2 as D (5 bases). The CDR3 runs 15 residues. V was clipped by 1 base and J by 6 bases, with 17 bases between them. The germline V gene encodes CDR1 SGHKS and CDR2 YYEKEE (reference sequence). CDR3 coding DNA: TGTGCCAGCAGCTTGACGGGGTCGAGCTCGGGCGAGCAGTACTTC. Amino acids: CASSLTGSSSGEQYF.

V and J are TRBV5-4 and TRBJ2-5, with 13 bases identical to TRBD2. The CDR3 totals 16 residues. The V gene's germline CDR1 is SGHNT and CDR2 YYREEE (reference sequence). The V and J ends lost 1 base and 4 bases, in that order; junction bases with no gene match: 4. The CDR3 sequence: CASSLKLAGGPETQYF. The DNA of the CDR3 is TGTGCCAGCAGCTTGAAACTAGCGGGAGGGCCAGAGACCCAGTACTTC.

The rearrangement uses TRBV30 and TRBJ1-5; a possible D gene is TRBD1 (5 bases). Trimming stripped 1 base from V and 7 bases from J, with 14 bases between. This CDR3 region has 14 residues. Germline values: CDR1 GTSNPN, CDR2 SVGIG (reference sequence). The CDR3 loop is CAWSANSDRQPQHF. CDR3 sequence (DNA): TGTGCCTGGAGTGCCAATTCCGACAGACAGCCCCAGCATTTT.